The 15 T cell receptor beta chains listed next were all sequenced from one sample in a study of blood T cell repertoires in COVID-19. The assay was immunoSEQ multiplex PCR, and TCRdb's table has in-frame clones only and misses some. Of some 120,000 clones listed, around three quarters are singletons. The specimen was peripheral blood. The source is a woman between 65 and 79 years old with acute or convalescent COVID-19.

V and J are TRBV19 and TRBJ2-7, with unresolved D. The CDR3 has 11 amino acids. Trimming stripped 3 bases from V and 6 bases from J, with 6 bases between. CDR1 LNHDA and CDR2 SQIVND come from the germline V gene (reference sequence). CDR3 coding DNA: TGTGCCAGTAGTATGGGCCCCGAGCAGTACTTC. This translates into CASSMGPEQYF.

The J gene is TRBJ1-1, the V gene TRBV10-3, with 7 bases aligning to TRBD1. CDR1 and CDR2 (germline): ENHRY, SYGVKD. This CDR3 is 15 amino acids long. V lost 2 bases, J lost 2 bases, and 5 bases stayed unmatched. CDR3 region: CAISEKGGSNTEAFF. The CDR3 nucleotides are TGTGCCATCAGTGAGAAAGGGGGCAGCAACACTGAAGCTTTCTTT.

The J gene is TRBJ2-2, the V gene TRBV6-5; maybe TRBD1 (5 bases). The CDR3 contains 15 residues. Between the trimmed V and J ends, which lost 5 bases and 4 bases, there was a span of 14 bases. Germline V gene sequence: CDR1 MNHEY, CDR2 SVGAGI. The CDR3, as DNA: TGTGCCAGCAGTCACGACAGTCTGGGCACCGGGGAGCTGTTTTTT. Translating it yields CASSHDSLGTGELFF.

Concerning this clone: This CDR3 is also generated by other DNA sequences in the sample. The gene calls are TRBV19 and TRBJ2-3, with 8 nucleotides matching TRBD1. Germline CDR1 LNHDA, CDR2 SQIVND (reference sequence). This CDR3 region has 15 residues. The V segment lost 3 bases and the J segment 3 bases; nucleotides outside the gene matches: 5. DNA of the CDR3: TGTGCCAGTAGTATCGGACAGGGAGGAACAGATACGCAGTATTTT. The encoded protein is CASSIGQGGTDTQYF.

The chain has TRBV2 and TRBJ2-5; TRBD2 aligns across 11 bases. Germline V gene data show CDR1 as SNHLY and CDR2 as FYNNEI. V gave up 10 bases and J gave up 0 bases; unmatched junction bases: 7. The CDR3 runs to 15 residues. The CDR3 reads CATPSGGPHQETQYF. CDR3 nucleotide sequence: TGTGCCACCCCTAGCGGGGGGCCTCACCAAGAGACCCAGTACTTC.

This clone was detected once. The rearrangement joins TRBV5-4 to TRBJ1-3; D is unresolved. CDR1 SGHNT and CDR2 YYREEE come from the germline V gene (reference sequence). Trimming took off 2 bases at V and 4 bases at J, with 7 bases between the two ends. The CDR3 covers 13 residues. Written as DNA, the CDR3 is TGTGCCAGCAGCTTCTTTCCCGGAAACACCATATATTTT. Translating it yields CASSFFPGNTIYF.

The chain recombines TRBV9 with TRBJ1-1; D gene ambiguous. Germline V gene sequence: CDR1 SGDLS, CDR2 YYNGEE. The V end was cut by 4 bases, the J end by 0 bases, with 13 bases between. The CDR3 is 15 amino acids. Here the CDR3 reads CASSIRGEVNTEAFF. DNA for the CDR3: TGTGCCAGCAGCATCCGAGGTGAGGTGAACACTGAAGCTTTCTTT.

The gene calls are TRBV15 and TRBJ2-5; tentative D call: TRBD1 (5 bases). Germline V CDR1 and CDR2: LNHNV, YYDKDF (reference sequence). V was cut by 1 base and J by 4 bases, with 10 bases left in between. The CDR3 is 14 amino acids. CDR3 sequence (DNA): TGTGCCACCAGCAGAGTGGGCCAGGGAGAGACCCAGTACTTC. Amino acid sequence: CATSRVGQGETQYF.

This clone was recorded a few times. The CDR3 region is CASSLMGGPPLHF. In DNA form, the CDR3 reads TGTGCCAGCAGCTTAATGGGAGGGCCACCCCTCCACTTT. V usage is TRBV7-2 and J usage is TRBJ1-6; D not resolved. V lost 2 bases, J lost 11 bases, and 10 bases lay in between. The V gene's germline CDR1 is SGHTA and CDR2 FQGNSA. The CDR3 sequence is 13 residues long.

This chain links TRBV12-3 or TRBV12-4 with TRBJ1-5, with a weak D call TRBD1 (5 bases). The CDR3 is made up of 13 amino acids. Trimming removed 5 bases from V and 0 bases from J, with 5 bases in between. Written as DNA, the CDR3 is TGTGCCAGCAGTCAGGGTAGCAATCAGCCCCAGCATTTT. It specifies CASSQGSNQPQHF.

The CDR3 protein is CATVSLGGETEAFF. The DNA of the CDR3 is TGTGCCACCGTCAGTCTGGGGGGGGAAACTGAAGCTTTCTTT. The rearrangement uses TRBV6-5 and TRBJ1-1; the D gene is possibly TRBD1 (5 bases). V shed 10 bases and J shed 5 bases, with 20 bases lying between them. Germline V gives CDR1 MNHEY, CDR2 SVGAGI. The CDR3 is 14 residues long.

The J gene is TRBJ2-7, the V gene TRBV30, with D unresolved. The CDR3 totals 14 residues. The germline CDR1 and CDR2 sequences are GTSNPN and SVGIG (reference sequence). V was pared by 2 bases and J by 0 bases, with 11 bases between. This CDR3 is CAWSLAVSSYEQYF. CDR3 DNA sequence: TGTGCCTGGAGTCTCGCCGTCAGCTCCTACGAGCAGTACTTC.

The chain joins TRBV7-8 to TRBJ2-2, with D perhaps TRBD1 (5 bases). Germline CDR1 is SGHVS and CDR2 is FQNEAQ. Trimming took 4 bases from V and 6 from J, leaving 15 bases between them. The CDR3 length is 15 residues. The CDR3 coding sequence is TGTGCCAGCAGCTACGGGCAGGGCGTCTCCGGGGAGCTGTTTTTT. It translates to CASSYGQGVSGELFF. Variable domain in full (rest from reference TRBV7-8 and TRBJ2-2): GAGVSQSPRYKVAKRGQDVALRCDPISGHVSLFWYQQALGQGPEFLTYFQNEAQLDKSGLPSDRFFAERPEGSVSTLKIQRTQQEDSAVYLCASSYGQGVSGELFFGEGSRLTVL.

The chain has TRBV19 and TRBJ2-2; D is unresolved. Germline CDR1 and CDR2: LNHDA and SQIVND (reference sequence). The CDR3 has 12 amino acids. V lost 9 bases and J lost 3, with 8 bases in between. The CDR3, as DNA: TGTGCCAGCGGGTCGTACACCGGGGAGCTGTTTTTT. Its protein is CASGSYTGELFF.

This clone occurred a few times. The chain joins TRBV5-1 to TRBJ2-7; possibly TRBD1 for D (6 bases). This CDR3 comprises 13 residues. Germline V lookup: CDR1 SGHRS, CDR2 YFSETQ. V was clipped by 2 bases and J by 5 bases, with 11 bases between them. The CDR3 protein is CASSFYQGNEQYF. CDR3 DNA: TGCGCCAGCAGCTTCTATCAGGGGAACGAGCAGTACTTC.